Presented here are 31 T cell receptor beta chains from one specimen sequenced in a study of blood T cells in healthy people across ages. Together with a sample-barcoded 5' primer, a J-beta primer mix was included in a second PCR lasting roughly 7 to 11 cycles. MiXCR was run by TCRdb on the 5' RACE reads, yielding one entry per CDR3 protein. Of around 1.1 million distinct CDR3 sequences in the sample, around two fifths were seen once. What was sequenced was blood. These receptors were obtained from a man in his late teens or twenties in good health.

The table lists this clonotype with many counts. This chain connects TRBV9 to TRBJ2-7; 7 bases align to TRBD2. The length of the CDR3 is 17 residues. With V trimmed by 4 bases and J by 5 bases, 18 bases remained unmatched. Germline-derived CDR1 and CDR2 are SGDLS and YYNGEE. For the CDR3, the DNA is TGTGCCAGCAGCCTTACTCCGGGACCCAGGGAGGGAAACGAGCAGTACTTC. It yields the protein CASSLTPGPREGNEQYF.

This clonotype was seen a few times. For the CDR3, the DNA is TGCAGCGTTGATTGGGGGGAGCGATATGGCTACACCTTC. This codes for CSVDWGERYGYTF. This sequence joins TRBV29-1 and TRBJ1-2; D may be TRBD1 (5 bases). This CDR3 spans 13 amino acids. CDR1 and CDR2 (germline): SQVTM, ANQGSEA. Trimming pared 3 bases from V and 5 bases from J, leaving 13 bases between.

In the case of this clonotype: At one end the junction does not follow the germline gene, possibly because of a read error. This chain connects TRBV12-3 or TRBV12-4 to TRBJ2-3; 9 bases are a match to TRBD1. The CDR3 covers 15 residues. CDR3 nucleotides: TGTGCCGGCAGTCAAGGGACAGGGAGCACAGATACGCAGTATTTT. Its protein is CAGSQGTGSTDTQYF.

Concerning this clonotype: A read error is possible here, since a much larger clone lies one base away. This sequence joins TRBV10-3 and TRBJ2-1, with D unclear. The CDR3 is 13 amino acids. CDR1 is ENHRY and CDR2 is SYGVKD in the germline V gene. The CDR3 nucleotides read TGTGCCATCAAGGCAGAGACCTACAATGAGCGGTTCTTC. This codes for CAIKAETYNERFF.

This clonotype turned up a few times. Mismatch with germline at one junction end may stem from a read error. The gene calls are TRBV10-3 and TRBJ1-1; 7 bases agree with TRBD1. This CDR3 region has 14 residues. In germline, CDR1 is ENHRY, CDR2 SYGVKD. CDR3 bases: TGTGCCATCAGGACACAGGGGTCTACCACTGAGGCTTTCTTT. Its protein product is CAIRTQGSTTEAFF.

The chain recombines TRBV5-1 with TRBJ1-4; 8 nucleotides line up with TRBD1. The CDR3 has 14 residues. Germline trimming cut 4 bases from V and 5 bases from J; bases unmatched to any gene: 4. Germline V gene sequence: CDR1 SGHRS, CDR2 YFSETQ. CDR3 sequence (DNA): TGCGCCAGCAGCATTGGACAGGGAAATGAAAAACTGTTTTTT. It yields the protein CASSIGQGNEKLFF.

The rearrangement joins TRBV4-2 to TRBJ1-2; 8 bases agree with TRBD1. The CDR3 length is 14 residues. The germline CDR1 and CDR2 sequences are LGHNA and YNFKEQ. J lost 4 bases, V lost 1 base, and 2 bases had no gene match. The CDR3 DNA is TGTGCCAGCAGCCAAGCGGACAGGGCCTATGGCTACACCTTC. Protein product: CASSQADRAYGYTF.

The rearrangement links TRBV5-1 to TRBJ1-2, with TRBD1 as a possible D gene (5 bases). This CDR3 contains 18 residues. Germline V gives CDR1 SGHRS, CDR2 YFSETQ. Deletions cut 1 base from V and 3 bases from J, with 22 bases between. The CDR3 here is CASSLLQGVSERHYGYTF. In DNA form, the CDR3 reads TGCGCCAGCAGCTTGTTGCAGGGAGTCTCCGAAAGACACTATGGCTACACCTTC.

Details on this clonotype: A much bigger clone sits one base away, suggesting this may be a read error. DNA of the CDR3: TGCGCCAGCAGCTTGGGGGACAGGGACGCTGAAGCTTTCTTT. Amino acid sequence: CASSLGDRDAEAFF. This chain uses TRBV5-1 with TRBJ1-1; TRBD1 matches at 9 bases. V lost 0 bases, J lost 6 bases, and 3 bases stayed unmatched. The CDR3 loop spans 14 amino acids. Germline CDR1 is SGHRS and CDR2 is YFSETQ.

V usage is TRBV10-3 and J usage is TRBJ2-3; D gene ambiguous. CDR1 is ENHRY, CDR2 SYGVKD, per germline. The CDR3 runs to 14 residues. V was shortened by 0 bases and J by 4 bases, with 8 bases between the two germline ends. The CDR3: CAISESVGPDTQYF. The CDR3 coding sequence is TGTGCCATCAGTGAGTCTGTCGGGCCAGATACGCAGTATTTT.

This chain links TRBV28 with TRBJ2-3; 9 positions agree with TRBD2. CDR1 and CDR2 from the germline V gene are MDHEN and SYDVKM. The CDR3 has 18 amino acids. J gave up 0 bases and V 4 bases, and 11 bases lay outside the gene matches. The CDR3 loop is CASSSPWERGASTDTQYF. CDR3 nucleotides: TGTGCCAGCAGTTCCCCCTGGGAGCGGGGGGCCAGCACAGATACGCAGTATTTT.

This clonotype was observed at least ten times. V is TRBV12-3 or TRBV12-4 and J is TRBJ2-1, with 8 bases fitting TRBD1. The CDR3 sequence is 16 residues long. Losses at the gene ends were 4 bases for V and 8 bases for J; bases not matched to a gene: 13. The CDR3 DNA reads TGTGCCAGCAGTTACCCTCGGACAGGGCTATTGCATGAGCAGTTCTTC. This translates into CASSYPRTGLLHEQFF.

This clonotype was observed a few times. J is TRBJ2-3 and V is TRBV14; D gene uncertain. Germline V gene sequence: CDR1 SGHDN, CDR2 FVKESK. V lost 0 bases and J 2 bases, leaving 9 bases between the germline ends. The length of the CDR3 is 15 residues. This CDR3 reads CASSQEGTFTDTQYF. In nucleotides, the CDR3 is TGTGCCAGCAGCCAAGAAGGCACCTTCACAGATACGCAGTATTTT.

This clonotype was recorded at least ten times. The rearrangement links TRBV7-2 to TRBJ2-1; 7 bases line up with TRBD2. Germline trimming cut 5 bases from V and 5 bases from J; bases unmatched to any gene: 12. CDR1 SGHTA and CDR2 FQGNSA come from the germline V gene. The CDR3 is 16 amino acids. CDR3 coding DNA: TGTGCCAGCAGCCACACTGGACTAGGGCCGCACAATGAGCAGTTCTTC. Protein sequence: CASSHTGLGPHNEQFF.

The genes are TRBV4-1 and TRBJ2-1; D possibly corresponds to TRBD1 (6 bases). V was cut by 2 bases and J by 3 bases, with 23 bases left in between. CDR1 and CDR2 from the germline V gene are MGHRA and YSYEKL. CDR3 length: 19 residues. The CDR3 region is CASSQSPGVTPRDYNEQFF. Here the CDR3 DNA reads TGCGCCAGCAGCCAATCCCCAGGGGTGACCCCGAGGGACTACAATGAGCAGTTCTTC.

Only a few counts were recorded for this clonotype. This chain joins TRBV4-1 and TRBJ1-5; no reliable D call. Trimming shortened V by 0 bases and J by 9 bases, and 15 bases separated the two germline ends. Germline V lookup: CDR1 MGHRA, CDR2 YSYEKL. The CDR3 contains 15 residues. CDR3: CASSQDPIDVGPQHF. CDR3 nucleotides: TGCGCCAGCAGCCAAGATCCCATAGATGTGGGGCCCCAGCATTTT.

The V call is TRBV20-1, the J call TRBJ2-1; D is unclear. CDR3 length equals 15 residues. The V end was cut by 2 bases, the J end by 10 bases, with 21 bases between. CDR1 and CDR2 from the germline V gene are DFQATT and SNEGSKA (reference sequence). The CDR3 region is CSARKWALHSYEQFF. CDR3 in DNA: TGCAGTGCTAGAAAGTGGGCTCTCCACTCCTACGAGCAGTTCTTC.

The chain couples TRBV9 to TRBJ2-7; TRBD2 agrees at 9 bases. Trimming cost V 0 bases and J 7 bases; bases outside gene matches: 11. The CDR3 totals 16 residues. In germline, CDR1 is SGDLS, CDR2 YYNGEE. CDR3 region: CASSVAGGGASNEQYF. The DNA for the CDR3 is TGTGCCAGCAGCGTAGCAGGCGGGGGGGCCTCGAATGAGCAGTACTTC.

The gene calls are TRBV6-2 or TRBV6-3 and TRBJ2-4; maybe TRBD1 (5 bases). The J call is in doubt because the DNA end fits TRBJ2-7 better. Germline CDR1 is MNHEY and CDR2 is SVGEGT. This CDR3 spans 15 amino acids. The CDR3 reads CASSYQLDNSYEQYF. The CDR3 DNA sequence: TGTGCCAGCAGTTATCAGTTGGACAACTCCTACGAGCAGTACTTC.

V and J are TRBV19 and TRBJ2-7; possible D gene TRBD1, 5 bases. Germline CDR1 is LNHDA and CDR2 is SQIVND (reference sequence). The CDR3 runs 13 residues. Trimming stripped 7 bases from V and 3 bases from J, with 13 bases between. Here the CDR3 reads CASKGRSHYEQYF. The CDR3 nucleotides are TGTGCCAGTAAGGGGCGCAGCCACTACGAGCAGTACTTC.

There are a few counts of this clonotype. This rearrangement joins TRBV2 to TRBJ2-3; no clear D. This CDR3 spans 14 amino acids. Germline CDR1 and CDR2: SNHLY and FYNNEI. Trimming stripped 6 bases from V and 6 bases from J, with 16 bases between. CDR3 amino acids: CASRNHPPSDTQYF. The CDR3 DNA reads TGTGCCAGCAGGAATCACCCCCCGAGCGATACGCAGTATTTT. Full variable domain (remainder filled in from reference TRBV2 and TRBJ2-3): EPEVTQTPSHQVTQMGQEVILRCVPISNHLYFYWYRQILGQKVEFLVSFYNNEISEKSEIFDDQFSVERPDGSNFTLKIRSTKLEDSAMYFCASRNHPPSDTQYFGPGTRLTVL.

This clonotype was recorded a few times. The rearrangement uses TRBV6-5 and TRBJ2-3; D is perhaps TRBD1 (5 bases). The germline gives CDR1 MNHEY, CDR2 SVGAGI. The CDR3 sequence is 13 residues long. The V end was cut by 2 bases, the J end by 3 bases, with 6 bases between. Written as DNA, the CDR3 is TGTGCCAGCAGTTACCGACAGACAGATACGCAGTATTTT. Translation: CASSYRQTDTQYF.

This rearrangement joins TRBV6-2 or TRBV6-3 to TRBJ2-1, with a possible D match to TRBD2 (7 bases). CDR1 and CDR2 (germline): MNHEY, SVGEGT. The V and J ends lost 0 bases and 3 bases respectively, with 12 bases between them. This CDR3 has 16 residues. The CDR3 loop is CASSYSTGGHYNEQFF. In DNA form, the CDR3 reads TGTGCCAGCAGTTACTCGACCGGGGGGCACTACAATGAGCAGTTCTTC.

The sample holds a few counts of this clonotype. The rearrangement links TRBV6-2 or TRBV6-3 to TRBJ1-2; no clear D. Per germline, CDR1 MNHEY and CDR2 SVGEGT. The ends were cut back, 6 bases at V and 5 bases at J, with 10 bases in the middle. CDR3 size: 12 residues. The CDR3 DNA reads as TGTGCCAGCAGCCCTCCAGCTTATGGCTACACCTTC. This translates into CASSPPAYGYTF.

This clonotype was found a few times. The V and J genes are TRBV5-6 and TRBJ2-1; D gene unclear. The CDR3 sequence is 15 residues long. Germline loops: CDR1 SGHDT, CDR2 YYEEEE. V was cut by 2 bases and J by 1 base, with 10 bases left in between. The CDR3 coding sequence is TGTGCCAGCAGCTTACGAAGAATATCCTACAATGAGCAGTTCTTC. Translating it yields CASSLRRISYNEQFF. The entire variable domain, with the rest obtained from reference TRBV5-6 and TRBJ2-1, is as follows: DAGVTQSPTHLIKTRGQQVTLRCSPKSGHDTVSWYQQALGQGPQFIFQYYEEEERQRGNFPDRFSGHQFPNYSSELNVNALLLGDSALYLCASSLRRISYNEQFFGPGTRLTVL.

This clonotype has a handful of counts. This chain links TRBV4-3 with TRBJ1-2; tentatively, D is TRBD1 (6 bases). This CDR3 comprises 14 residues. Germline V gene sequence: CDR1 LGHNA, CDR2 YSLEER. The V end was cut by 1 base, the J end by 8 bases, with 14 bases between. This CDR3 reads CASSQVDRSGGYTF. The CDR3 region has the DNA TGCGCCAGCAGCCAAGTGGACAGAAGTGGCGGCTACACCTTC.

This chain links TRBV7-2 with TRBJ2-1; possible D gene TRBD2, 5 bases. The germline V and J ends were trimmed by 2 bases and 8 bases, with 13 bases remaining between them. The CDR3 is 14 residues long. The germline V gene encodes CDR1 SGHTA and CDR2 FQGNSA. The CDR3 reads CASSLNPHGDEQFF. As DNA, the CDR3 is TGTGCCAGCAGCTTAAATCCCCACGGGGATGAGCAGTTCTTC.

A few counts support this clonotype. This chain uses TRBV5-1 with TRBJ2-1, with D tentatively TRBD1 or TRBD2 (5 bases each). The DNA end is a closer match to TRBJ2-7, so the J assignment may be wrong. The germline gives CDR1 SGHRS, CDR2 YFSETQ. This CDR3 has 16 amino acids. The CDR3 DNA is TGCGCCAGCAGCCTCCGGGACGGTGTATCCTACAATGAGCAGTACTTC. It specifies CASSLRDGVSYNEQYF.

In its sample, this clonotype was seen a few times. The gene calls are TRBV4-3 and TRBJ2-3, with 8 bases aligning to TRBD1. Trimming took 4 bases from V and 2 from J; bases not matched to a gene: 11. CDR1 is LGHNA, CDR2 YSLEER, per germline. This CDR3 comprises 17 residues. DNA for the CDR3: TGCGCCAGCAGCCGAAGGACAGGGACGTCACCCACAGATACGCAGTATTTT. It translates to CASSRRTGTSPTDTQYF.

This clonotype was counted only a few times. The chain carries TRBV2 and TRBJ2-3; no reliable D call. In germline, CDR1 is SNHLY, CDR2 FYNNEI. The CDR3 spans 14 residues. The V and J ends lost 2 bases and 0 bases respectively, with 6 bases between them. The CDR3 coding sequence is TGTGCCAGCAGTGAACTCAGTAGCACAGATACGCAGTATTTT. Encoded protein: CASSELSSTDTQYF.

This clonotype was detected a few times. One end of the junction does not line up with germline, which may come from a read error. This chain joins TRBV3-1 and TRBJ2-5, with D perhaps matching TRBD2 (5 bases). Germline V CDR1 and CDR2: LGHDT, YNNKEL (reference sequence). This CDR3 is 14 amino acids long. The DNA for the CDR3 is TGTGCCAGCAGTCAAGGGTCCGTAGCGGAGACCCAGTACTTC. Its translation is CASSQGSVAETQYF.